The rows below give T cell receptor beta chains drawn from one sample of a study of blood T cells in healthy people across ages. MiXCR, run by TCRdb on the 5' RACE reads, gives a single entry per CDR3 protein. The sample comprises 850,000 to 1,100,000 distinct CDR3 sequences, under 40% of which are singletons, and around 14% rests with the top ten. The sample was blood. Receptors were obtained from a man aged 18 to 35 in good health. Both conserved end residues are part of each CDR3. A D gene is named only where the DNA matches it firmly. Size values are once, few and many counts, or a class for expanded clones, and some rows have none.

V	J	size	D	DNA	CDR3
TRBV12-3/TRBV12-4	TRBJ2-3	few	TRBD2	TGTGCCAGCAGCCAAAGAATGACTAGCGGGGGGGTGGGAGATACGCAGTATTTT	CASSQRMTSGGVGDTQYF
TRBV11-1	TRBJ2-2	-	TRBD2	TGTGCCAGCAGCACGGGAGGGTTCACCGGGGAGCTGTTTTTT	CASSTGGFTGELFF
TRBV6-2/TRBV6-3	TRBJ1-5	-	TRBD1	TGTGCCAGCAGCCCCGCCCGGACAGGGGGCGATCAGCCCCAGCATTTT	CASSPARTGGDQPQHF
TRBV6-6	TRBJ1-1	-	-	TGTGCCAGCAGTTACGGTCCCAGGAACACTGAAGCTTTCTTT	CASSYGPRNTEAFF
TRBV29-1	TRBJ2-3	-	-	TGCAGCGCTACGAGAGGGACCACAGATACGCAGTATTTT	CSATRGTTDTQYF
TRBV12-3/TRBV12-4	TRBJ1-3	-	TRBD1	TGTGCCAGCAGTCGGACAGGGGTAAACACCATATATTTT	CASSRTGVNTIYF
TRBV27	TRBJ2-1	few	TRBD2	TGTGCCAGCAGTCTAGCCTTAGCGGGGGCCTACAATGAGCAGTTCTTC	CASSLALAGAYNEQFF
TRBV29-1	TRBJ2-3	-	TRBD2	TGCAGCGTTTTGACTAGCGGGAGACCACCTAGCACAGATACGCAGTATTTT	CSVLTSGRPPSTDTQYF
TRBV11-2	TRBJ1-4	few	-	TGTGCCAGCAGCCCGAGGGGGACTCAGGAGGTCGAAAAACTGTTTTTT	CASSPRGTQEVEKLFF
TRBV7-2	TRBJ2-1	-	-	TGTGCCAGCAGCTTACCCGGAGGGGACTCCTACAATGAGCAGTTCTTC	CASSLPGGDSYNEQFF
TRBV6-2/TRBV6-3	TRBJ1-2	few	TRBD1	TGTGCCAGCAGTTACACCCCGACAGGGGGCAACTATGGCTACACCTTC	CASSYTPTGGNYGYTF
TRBV4-1	TRBJ2-1	-	-	TGCGCCAGCAGTCTCTCCCCCATCAATGAGCAGTTCTTC	CASSLSPINEQFF
TRBV19	TRBJ2-1	few	-	TGTGCCAGTAGTATCTTGACAGTCTCCTACAATGAGCAGTTCTTC	CASSILTVSYNEQFF
TRBV9	TRBJ2-2	-	TRBD1	TGTGCCAGCAGCGCCTATTCCGGGACAGGCCGCCTTGGCACCGGGGAGCTGTTTTTT	CASSAYSGTGRLGTGELFF
TRBV4-1	TRBJ1-2	few	-	TGCGCCAGCAGCCAAGTCGGCACCAAGCGTAGCTATGGCTACACCTTC	CASSQVGTKRSYGYTF
TRBV27	TRBJ1-1	-	TRBD1	TGTGCCAGCAGTTTAGACAGGGAGAAGTTTAACACTGAAGCTTTCTTT	CASSLDREKFNTEAFF
TRBV4-2	TRBJ1-3	-	-	TGTGCCAGCAGCCCCCGAGTCTCCTCTGGAAACACCATATATTTT	CASSPRVSSGNTIYF
TRBV6-2/TRBV6-3	TRBJ2-7	once	TRBD2	TGTGCCAGCAGTTATTCATTGAGCGGGGGTAACAATGAGCAGTACTTC	CASSYSLSGGNNEQYF
TRBV3-1	TRBJ1-2	-	TRBD1	TGTGCCAGCAGCCACCGGGACAGCACTGGCTACACCTTC	CASSHRDSTGYTF
TRBV14	TRBJ1-5	-	-	TGTGCCAGCAGCCAAAGTTGGAGTCAGCCCCAGCATTTT	CASSQSWSQPQHF
TRBV25-1	TRBJ2-1	many	-	TGTGCCAGCAGAGACCTTGAGCAGTTCTTC	CASRDLEQFF
TRBV2	TRBJ1-2	few	TRBD1	TGTGCCAGCGAGATCAAAAGTACAGGGGGGGATAATGGCTACACCTTC	CASEIKSTGGDNGYTF
TRBV4-3	TRBJ2-2	-	-	TGCGCCAGCAGCCCTGACCGCCTGAACACCGGGGAGCTGTTTTTT	CASSPDRLNTGELFF
TRBV20-1	TRBJ2-7	-	-	TGCAGTGCTAGAGACCCGAAGGGGAGCTCCTACAATGAGCAGTACTTC	CSARDPKGSSYNEQYF
TRBV28	TRBJ1-6	-	-	TGTGCCAGCAGTTTAGCCGTACAGGGCCCTAATAATTCACCCCTCCACTTT	CASSLAVQGPNNSPLHF
TRBV28	TRBJ1-2	-	TRBD1	TGTGCCAGCAGAACGGGACAGGGGGCCTGTGGCTACACCTTC	CASRTGQGACGYTF
TRBV20-1	TRBJ2-5	many	-	TGCAGTGCTAGAGTCTTAGCGTCCTCCCAAGAGACCCAGTACTTC	CSARVLASSQETQYF
TRBV30	TRBJ2-3	few	TRBD2	TGTGCCTGGAGCATAACCTCTAGCGGGGGGGGCACAGATACGCAGTATTTT	CAWSITSSGGGTDTQYF
TRBV12-3/TRBV12-4	TRBJ1-2	-	-	TGTGCCAGCAGTTTTTCGGTGCCCTACTATGGCTACACCTTC	CASSFSVPYYGYTF
TRBV30	TRBJ2-5	-	-	TGTGCCTGGGACCCCGGGTACCAAGAGACCCAGTACTTC	CAWDPGYQETQYF
TRBV6-2/TRBV6-3	TRBJ1-1	few	-	TGTGCCAGCAGTTGGGCAGGCATGAACACTGAAGCTTTCTTT	CASSWAGMNTEAFF
TRBV20-1	TRBJ2-3	many	-	TGCAGTGCTAGTGGGCGTTTCAGGTACACAGATACGCAGTATTTT	CSASGRFRYTDTQYF
TRBV7-9	TRBJ1-1	few	TRBD1	TGTGCCAGCAGCTTAGCATCCGGACAGGGCGAAGCTTTCTTT	CASSLASGQGEAFF
TRBV12-3/TRBV12-4	TRBJ2-3	-	-	TGTGCCAGCAGTTGGAGGCCGGGGGAGGTGACAGATACGCAGTATTTT	CASSWRPGEVTDTQYF
TRBV9	TRBJ1-2	-	-	TGTGCCAGCAGCGTAGATGAGTTGGGAAACTATGGCTACACCTTC	CASSVDELGNYGYTF
TRBV7-9	TRBJ2-1	few	TRBD1	TGTGCCAGCAGCGCAGGACAGGCTCGTCAGCAGTTCTTC	CASSAGQARQQFF
TRBV20-1	TRBJ2-7	-	TRBD1	TGCAGTGCTTTGACAGGGGGCTCCATCCACGAGCAGTACTTC	CSALTGGSIHEQYF
TRBV28	TRBJ2-1	few	TRBD2	TGTGCCAGCAGTCCACACAGCGGGAGCTCCTACAATGAGCAGTTCTTC	CASSPHSGSSYNEQFF
TRBV9	TRBJ2-1	few	-	TGTGCCAGCAGCGTAGGGCCGGACCGAGATGAGCAGTTCTTC	CASSVGPDRDEQFF
TRBV6-5	TRBJ2-7	-	-	TGTGCCAGCAGTTACGGCGATGGGACCTACGAGCAGTACTTC	CASSYGDGTYEQYF
TRBV12-3/TRBV12-4	TRBJ2-2	many	-	TGTGCCAGCAGTTTTCCCGGGGAGCTGTTTTTT	CASSFPGELFF
TRBV4-2	TRBJ1-4	few	-	TGTGCCAGCAGCCAAGATTCAGCTGAAAAACTGTTTTTT	CASSQDSAEKLFF
TRBV20-1	TRBJ2-5	-	TRBD2	TGCAGTGCTAGGGTCGGACTAGCGGCAGAGCAGTACTTC	CSARVGLAAEQYF
TRBV20-1	TRBJ2-7	-	TRBD2	TGCAGTGAATCTTTAGCGGGGCGCTACAATGAGCAGTACTTC	CSESLAGRYNEQYF
TRBV13	TRBJ2-5	few	-	TGTGCCAGCAGATCAAGTCACCAAGAGACCCAGTACTTC	CASRSSHQETQYF
TRBV9	TRBJ2-3	-	TRBD1	TGTGCCAGCGGCGGTTCGGGGACAGGGAGTTCAGATACGCAGTATTTT	CASGGSGTGSSDTQYF
TRBV5-6	TRBJ1-5	-	-	TGTGCCAGCAGCCTTATGTACGGCGGGAGCAATCAGCCCCAGCATTTT	CASSLMYGGSNQPQHF
TRBV6-5	TRBJ1-5	few	TRBD1	TGTGCCAGCAGTCACCGGGACAGTTCGCGCAATCAGCCCCAGCATTTT	CASSHRDSSRNQPQHF
TRBV12-3/TRBV12-4	TRBJ1-1	few	TRBD1	TGTGCCAGCAGCATAACAGGGGTGAACACTGAAGCTTTCTTT	CASSITGVNTEAFF
TRBV4-3	TRBJ1-2	-	-	TGCGCCAGCAGCCAAGGCTGGAACTATGGCTACACCTTC	CASSQGWNYGYTF
TRBV6-2/TRBV6-3	TRBJ1-2	-	-	TGTGCCAGCAGCCAGACAGTCTATGGCTACACCTTC	CASSQTVYGYTF
TRBV12-3/TRBV12-4	TRBJ2-7	many	-	TGTGCCAGCAGGGAGGGAGGTGTGTACGAGCAGTACTTC	CASREGGVYEQYF
TRBV20-1	TRBJ2-3	-	TRBD2	TGCGGCGGGGGACGTGGCACAGATACGCAGTATTTT	CGGGRGTDTQYF
TRBV9	TRBJ2-7	few	TRBD2	TGTGCCAGCAGCGTAGGTCGGCTAGCGGGGTCGGATGAGCAGTACTTC	CASSVGRLAGSDEQYF
TRBV12-3/TRBV12-4	TRBJ1-2	-	-	TGTGCCAGCAGTTTGGCAGGCGCCTACACACTCTATGGCTACACCTTC	CASSLAGAYTLYGYTF
TRBV11-1	TRBJ2-3	few	-	TGTGCCAGCAGCTTAGCGCGCAGGGGGGCAGATACGCAGTATTTT	CASSLARRGADTQYF
TRBV12-3/TRBV12-4	TRBJ2-1	-	TRBD1	TGTGCCAGCAGTTCACGGGACAGGGGTGGTGAGCAGTTCTTC	CASSSRDRGGEQFF
TRBV12-3/TRBV12-4	TRBJ2-6	few	-	TGTGCCAGCAGTTTAGGAGGAGGGGGGGCCAACGTCCTGACTTTC	CASSLGGGGANVLTF
TRBV10-3	TRBJ2-3	-	TRBD1	TGTGCCATCAGTGGGGCGGACAGGGGGAGCACAGATACGCAGTATTTT	CAISGADRGSTDTQYF